The clone carrying this T cell receptor beta chain was seen a handful of times. Its antigen remains unidentified. It was the library that attached unique molecular identifiers to individual cDNA molecules. TCRdb re-called the RACE reads through MiXCR, storing one row per CDR3 protein. The sample has around 360,000 distinct CDR3 sequences; about 6% are singletons. The CDR3 covers 13 residues. Germline V CDR1 and CDR2: SQVTM, ANQGSEA. Trimming cost V 3 bases and J 5 bases, with 13 bases left between them. These data come from a study of human T cells and chemical hapten exposure. Study-level points and caveats: Alopecia affecting every donor means their immune response may not match healthy people's.

Indicated time point: patch test 2, 6 weeks after DPC sensitization. Treatment denoted: therapeutic diphenylcyclopropenone sensitization with weekly scalp DPC. Each donor was an alopecia patient between 18 and 70 years of age who qualified for DPC. The sequences come from whole blood, collected in connection with sensitization to the hapten diphenylcyclopropenone (DPC). This chain joins TRBV29-1 and TRBJ1-2; tentative D call: TRBD1 (5 bases). The sequence was obtained from a young woman with alopecia areata. Some clones in this sample may be carry-over from other donors' samples. The CDR3 sequence: CSVESGDAYGYTF. CDR3 in DNA: TGCAGCGTTGAGTCGGGGGATGCTTATGGCTACACCTTC.